This T cell receptor (beta chain) was identified during a study of cytomegalovirus exposure and HLA in healthy donors. Study results and limitations: Immune exposure data for these donors was limited to CMV serostatus. What was likely a sequencing artifact was a cluster of highly shared sequence variants.

Use of 60 Vbeta and 13 Jbeta primers characterized the PCR. Authors' data handling: Later reanalysis found roughly 80 million unique TCR beta chains, around 10 million of them shared. Here immunoSEQ multiplex PCR was the method, and the copy in TCRdb shows in-frame clones only, minus some. V, J and clone size are those of that table, while D and trimming were read from the DNA. Of approximately 190,000 clones in the sample, around 84% were seen once. This CDR3 is built from 15 residues. The germline CDR1 and CDR2 sequences are SGHNT and YYREEE (reference sequence). Trimming removed 5 bases from V and 3 bases from J; junction bases left unmatched: 10. Turning to this clone: The antigen remains unidentified.

The TCR originated in a man aged 40-55 years in good health and CMV-seropositive. This chain uses TRBV5-4 with TRBJ2-7; 8 bases are shared with TRBD1. What was sequenced was PBMCs. CDR3 DNA: TGTGCCAGCAGTACAGGGGGGCAAAGCATCTACGAGCAGTACTTC. Its protein is CASSTGGQSIYEQYF.